The 29 T cell receptor beta chains given below trace back to one sample, sequenced in a study of blood T cell repertoires in COVID-19. Only in-frame clones appear in the TCRdb table, and some are missing; sequencing was by immunoSEQ multiplex PCR. The repertoire holds hundreds of thousands of clones, roughly 80% seen once, with 7.4% in the top ten. The specimen sequenced was peripheral blood. The origin of the receptors is a woman between 50 and 59 years old with acute or convalescent COVID-19.

DNA for the CDR3: TGTGCCAGCAGCTTGGGACTAGCGGGTGCCTACGAGCAGTACTTC. Its translation is CASSLGLAGAYEQYF. The chain combines TRBV5-4 with TRBJ2-7; 10 nucleotides match TRBD2. V lost 0 bases to trimming and J lost 2 bases; unmatched junction nucleotides: 2. The CDR3 loop spans 15 amino acids. The germline gives CDR1 SGHNT, CDR2 YYREEE (reference sequence). The complete variable domain, with remaining parts taken from reference TRBV5-4 and TRBJ2-7, reads ETGVTQSPTHLIKTRGQQVTLRCSSQSGHNTVSWYQQALGQGPQFIFQYYREEENGRGNFPPRFSGLQFPNYSSELNVNALELDDSALYLCASSLGLAGAYEQYFGPGTRLTVT.

This chain uses TRBV4-3 with TRBJ1-3; D is unclear. CDR1 is LGHNA, CDR2 YSLEER, per germline. CDR3 length: 14 residues. With 5 bases removed from V and 7 bases from J, the gap between germline ends came to 15 bases. CDR3 residues: CASSTDRSENTIYF. DNA of the CDR3: TGCGCCAGCAGCACAGACCGGTCAGAGAACACCATATATTTT.

The chain joins TRBV7-2 to TRBJ2-5; 10 bases map to TRBD2. Germline assignment: CDR1 SGHTA and CDR2 FQGNSA. The CDR3 extends over 17 amino acids. J gave up 6 bases and V 5 bases, and 15 bases lay outside the gene matches. The CDR3 loop reads CASSQERAGGPGKTQYF. The CDR3 coding sequence is TGTGCCAGCAGCCAAGAGCGAGCGGGAGGGCCGGGAAAGACCCAGTACTTC.

V and J are TRBV10-3 and TRBJ1-6, with D perhaps matching TRBD1 (5 bases). The CDR3 is 14 residues long. Germline CDR1 ENHRY, CDR2 SYGVKD. Trimming took off 4 bases at V and 10 bases at J, with 14 bases between the two ends. Here the CDR3 DNA reads TGTGCCATCAGTGCAGCAGGGAAGGACTCACCCCTCCACTTT. Translating gives CAISAAGKDSPLHF.

V is TRBV27 and J is TRBJ2-1, with no clear D. Germline V lookup: CDR1 MNHEY, CDR2 SMNVEV (reference sequence). The CDR3 has 13 residues. The germline V and J ends were trimmed by 0 bases and 7 bases, with 7 bases remaining between them. CDR3 coding DNA: TGTGCCAGCAGTTTATCGAGCTGGAATGAGCAGTTCTTC. This codes for CASSLSSWNEQFF.

The V call is TRBV12-5, the J call TRBJ2-1; weak D call: TRBD1 (6 bases). Trimming stripped 7 bases from V and 3 bases from J, with 13 bases between. CDR1 is LGHNT and CDR2 is FRNRAP in the germline V gene. The CDR3 is made up of 14 amino acids. The CDR3 is CASVYRDNYNEQFF. Written as DNA, the CDR3 is TGTGCTAGTGTCTACAGGGATAACTACAATGAGCAGTTCTTC.

This chain links TRBV11-2 with TRBJ1-2, with 9 bases fitting TRBD1. The V segment lost 5 bases and the J segment 4 bases; nucleotides outside the gene matches: 8. The CDR3 has 15 residues. The germline gives CDR1 SGHAT, CDR2 FQNNGV. CDR3: CASSRDREGVYGYTF. The DNA of the CDR3 is TGTGCCAGCAGCCGGGACAGGGAGGGGGTCTATGGCTACACCTTC.

V gene TRBV30 combines with J gene TRBJ1-4; TRBD1 agrees at 7 bases. The CDR3 has 14 amino acids. Trimming at V came to 0 bases and at J to 5 bases, leaving 3 bases not matched to a gene. Germline CDR1 GTSNPN, CDR2 SVGIG (reference sequence). The CDR3 DNA reads TGTGCCTGGAGTGTTGGCAGGGGGAATGAAAAACTGTTTTTT. Amino acids: CAWSVGRGNEKLFF.

The chain has TRBV18 and TRBJ2-5; TRBD1 matches 7 bases. Germline CDR1 KGHSH, CDR2 LQKENI. J gave up 9 bases and V 4 bases, and 5 bases lay outside the gene matches. This CDR3 is built from 12 residues. The CDR3, as DNA: TGTGCCAGCTCACAGGTGGGACAGTCCCAGTACTTC. Its translation is CASSQVGQSQYF. The full variable domain, with the rest looked up from reference TRBV18 and TRBJ2-5, is NAGVMQNPRHLVRRRGQEARLRCSPMKGHSHVYWYRQLPEEGLKFMVYLQKENIIDESGMPKERFSAEFPKEGPSILRIQQVVRGDSAAYFCASSQVGQSQYFGPGTRLLVL.

The rearrangement links TRBV6-5 to TRBJ2-1; weak D call: TRBD2 (5 bases). The CDR3 runs 15 residues. Trimming shortened V by 6 bases and J by 2 bases, and 14 bases separated the two germline ends. Germline V gene sequence: CDR1 MNHEY, CDR2 SVGAGI. The CDR3 sequence: CASSGGLLTYNEQFF. The CDR3 nucleotides read TGTGCCAGCAGCGGCGGGCTACTTACCTACAATGAGCAGTTCTTC.

This clone was counted a single time. The chain recombines TRBV5-1 with TRBJ1-1, with D uncertain. The germline V gene encodes CDR1 SGHRS and CDR2 YFSETQ. The CDR3 is 15 amino acids. V dropped 7 bases and J dropped 3 bases, with 19 bases sitting between them. CDR3 nucleotides: TGCGCCAGCGCCCTCACTAGGGCAGGAGACACTGAAGCTTTCTTT. As protein: CASALTRAGDTEAFF.

The chain carries TRBV30 and TRBJ2-7; TRBD1 matches at 11 bases. Germline V gene sequence: CDR1 GTSNPN, CDR2 SVGIG (reference sequence). Germline trimming cut 4 bases from V and 3 bases from J; bases unmatched to any gene: 8. The CDR3 extends over 15 amino acids. The CDR3 loop reads CAWKPFGTGGYEQYF. The DNA of the CDR3 is TGTGCCTGGAAACCATTCGGGACAGGGGGCTACGAGCAGTACTTC. Full variable domain (missing parts from reference TRBV30 and TRBJ2-7): SQTIHQWPATLVQPVGSPLSLECTVEGTSNPNLYWYRQAAGRGLQLLFYSVGIGQISSEVPQNLSASRPQDRQFILSSKKLLLSDSGFYLCAWKPFGTGGYEQYFGPGTRLTVT.

The chain combines TRBV30 with TRBJ2-7; D is perhaps TRBD2 (5 bases). V was clipped by 3 bases and J by 7 bases, with 19 bases between them. The CDR3 contains 14 residues. From germline, CDR1 is GTSNPN and CDR2 SVGIG (reference sequence). The CDR3: CAWSEPRFRGEQYF. CDR3 nucleotides: TGTGCCTGGAGCGAACCTCGATTTCGGGGAGAGCAGTACTTC.

This chain connects TRBV7-8 to TRBJ1-2; a weak D match, TRBD1 (5 bases). V lost 1 base and J 8 bases, leaving 11 bases between the germline ends. Per germline, CDR1 SGHVS and CDR2 FQNEAQ. CDR3 size: 13 residues. The CDR3 here is CASSLESGLGYTF. The CDR3 DNA is TGTGCCAGCAGCTTAGAGTCAGGGCTAGGCTACACCTTC.

Concerning this clone: The same CDR3 arises from other DNA sequences in this sample as well. This chain uses TRBV20-1 with TRBJ1-5, with TRBD1 as a possible D gene (6 bases). The V end lost 3 bases, the J end lost 4 bases, and 10 bases lay between the germline ends. Germline V gene data show CDR1 as DFQATT and CDR2 as SNEGSKA (reference sequence). The CDR3 is 13 residues long. CDR3 DNA sequence: TGCAGTGCTAGTCAGGGGACGAATCAGCCCCAGCATTTT. Its translation: CSASQGTNQPQHF.

This chain connects TRBV10-3 to TRBJ1-6, with D possibly matching TRBD1 (5 bases). This CDR3 spans 14 amino acids. CDR1 ENHRY and CDR2 SYGVKD come from the germline V gene. Trimming pared 0 bases from V and 14 bases from J, leaving 14 bases between. The CDR3 is CAISESTVKASLHF. The DNA for the CDR3 is TGTGCCATCAGTGAGTCGACAGTCAAAGCCTCCCTCCACTTT.

J is TRBJ2-7 and V is TRBV5-1; weak D call: TRBD2 (6 bases). The CDR3 sequence is 15 residues long. V lost 4 bases and J 3 bases, leaving 17 bases between the germline ends. Germline loops: CDR1 SGHRS, CDR2 YFSETQ. The CDR3 region is CASSMRVGGNYEQYF. CDR3 DNA sequence: TGCGCCAGCAGCATGCGGGTTGGAGGGAACTACGAGCAGTACTTC.

This rearrangement joins TRBV27 to TRBJ2-2; 10 bases fit TRBD1. V was clipped by 1 base and J by 5 bases; unmatched bases: 4. The CDR3 contains 16 residues. In germline, CDR1 is MNHEY, CDR2 SMNVEV (reference sequence). The CDR3 region is CASSLFGQGGTGELFF. Written as DNA, the CDR3 is TGTGCCAGCAGTTTATTTGGACAGGGGGGGACCGGGGAGCTGTTTTTT.

The genes are TRBV24-1 and TRBJ2-3; 8 nucleotides align to TRBD2. The germline V gene has CDR1 KGHDR and CDR2 SFDVKD. V was pared by 3 bases and J by 8 bases, with 6 bases of the junction left unmatched. CDR3 size: 14 residues. The CDR3, as DNA: TGTGCCACCAGTGATGTAAGCGGGAGTGGTACGCAGTATTTT. Its protein is CATSDVSGSGTQYF.

There are a few counts of this clone. The V gene is TRBV7-9, the J gene TRBJ1-1; 8 nucleotides agree with TRBD1. This CDR3 contains 16 residues. Germline V gene lookup returns CDR1 SEHNR and CDR2 FQNEAQ (reference sequence). The junction had 8 bases not matched to a gene; V was cut back by 4 bases and J by 1 base. DNA of the CDR3: TGTGCCAGCAGCTCCGGGACAGGAGGAGCGAACACTGAAGCTTTCTTT. It yields the protein CASSSGTGGANTEAFF.

This chain links TRBV6-6 with TRBJ2-7, with D tentatively TRBD2 (5 bases). Trimming removed 6 bases at V and 2 bases at J, with 8 bases between. In germline, CDR1 is MNHNY, CDR2 SVGAGI (reference sequence). The CDR3 sequence is 12 residues long. The CDR3 DNA sequence: TGTGCCAGCAGCGACGGGGCCTACGAGCAGTACTTC. Translated, it gives CASSDGAYEQYF.

This clone was found a few times. The chain recombines TRBV5-1 with TRBJ1-6, with D tentatively TRBD1 (5 bases). The germline V and J ends were trimmed by 0 bases and 11 bases, with 6 bases remaining between them. CDR3 size: 12 residues. CDR1 is SGHRS, CDR2 YFSETQ, per germline. The CDR3 region is CASSLAGPPLHF. The CDR3 DNA is TGCGCCAGCAGCTTGGCAGGGCCACCCCTCCACTTT.

This chain connects TRBV5-4 to TRBJ2-2; TRBD2 agrees at 13 bases. The CDR3 sequence is 16 residues long. With 2 bases clipped from V and 4 bases from J, the junction kept 2 bases outside the gene matches. CDR1 SGHNT and CDR2 YYREEE come from the germline V gene (reference sequence). The CDR3 spells CASSLGLAGVTGELFF. The CDR3 DNA reads as TGTGCCAGCAGCTTAGGACTAGCGGGGGTCACCGGGGAGCTGTTTTTT.

V usage is TRBV7-9 and J usage is TRBJ1-1; 8 nucleotides align to TRBD1. The CDR3 runs to 13 residues. V dropped 11 bases and J dropped 1; count of bases not matched to a gene: 6. The germline V gene encodes CDR1 SEHNR and CDR2 FQNEAQ (reference sequence). The CDR3: CAGRQGSNTEAFF. CDR3 in DNA: TGTGCCGGAAGACAGGGGTCGAACACTGAAGCTTTCTTT.

V is TRBV20-1 and J is TRBJ2-5; D is perhaps TRBD2 (5 bases). Trimming cost V 3 bases and J 0 bases, with 14 bases left between them. Germline CDR1 and CDR2: DFQATT and SNEGSKA (reference sequence). The CDR3 runs to 15 residues. The CDR3 sequence: CSASAPRGYQETQYF. The CDR3 coding sequence is TGCAGTGCTAGTGCCCCCAGAGGGTACCAAGAGACCCAGTACTTC.

The chain has TRBV20-1 and TRBJ1-2; no clear D gene. V lost 3 bases and J lost 2, with 7 bases in between. The CDR3 loop spans 12 amino acids. The germline gives CDR1 DFQATT, CDR2 SNEGSKA (reference sequence). The CDR3 DNA is TGCAGTGCTAGTTCCCCGAACTATGGCTACACCTTC. Translation: CSASSPNYGYTF.

The rearrangement joins TRBV5-1 to TRBJ2-5; D is possibly TRBD2 (5 bases). Trimming removed 1 base from V and 4 bases from J, with 8 bases in between. The CDR3 is made up of 13 amino acids. The germline V gene has CDR1 SGHRS and CDR2 YFSETQ. CDR3 nucleotides: TGCGCCAGCAGCTTGTACCGGGGAGAGACCCAGTACTTC. Translating it yields CASSLYRGETQYF. Looking up the rest from reference TRBV5-1 and TRBJ2-5 gives the full variable domain: KAGVTQTPRYLIKTRGQQVTLSCSPISGHRSVSWYQQTPGQGLQFLFEYFSETQRNKGNFPGRFSGRQFSNSRSEMNVSTLELGDSALYLCASSLYRGETQYFGPGTRLLVL.

The chain is built from TRBV5-1 and TRBJ2-3; TRBD2 aligns across 7 bases. J was trimmed by 2 bases and V by 5 bases; bases with no gene match: 5. Per germline, CDR1 SGHRS and CDR2 YFSETQ. The CDR3 consists of 14 residues. For the CDR3, the DNA is TGCGCCAGCAGGAAAGCGGGAATCACAGATACGCAGTATTTT. It codes for CASRKAGITDTQYF.

This clone occurred once. This chain connects TRBV5-4 to TRBJ2-7; 7 bases fit TRBD2. The ends lost 4 bases at V and 0 bases at J; junction bases unmatched: 10. The germline V gene encodes CDR1 SGHNT and CDR2 YYREEE (reference sequence). CDR3 length: 16 residues. In DNA, the CDR3 is TGTGCCAGCAGCCCTCGAGCGGGGTTGAGCTCCTACGAGCAGTACTTC. Amino acids: CASSPRAGLSSYEQYF.